These 4 T cell receptor beta chains originate from one sample sequenced in a study of shared clonotypes between healthy human individuals. Sequencing used immunoSEQ multiplex PCR; TCRdb keeps in-frame clones, though not all of them. Among some 1,600,000 clones listed, around 98% were seen once. Sequenced input: naive CD4+ T cells sorted from blood. Subset here: CD45RA+ positively selected. The receptors were sampled from a man younger than 45 in good health.

V is TRBV4-1 and J is TRBJ2-2; no clear D. Germline V lookup: CDR1 MGHRA, CDR2 YSYEKL. The CDR3 covers 19 residues. The V and J ends lost 0 bases and 0 bases respectively, with 17 bases between them. The CDR3 protein is CASSQDQFGQFANTGELFF. Here the CDR3 DNA reads TGCGCCAGCAGCCAAGATCAGTTTGGGCAGTTTGCGAACACCGGGGAGCTGTTTTTT.

This clone has only one observation. This chain uses TRBV30 with TRBJ2-3, with a possible D match to TRBD2 (5 bases). The length of the CDR3 is 14 residues. Per germline, CDR1 GTSNPN and CDR2 SVGIG (reference sequence). The CDR3 DNA sequence: TGTGCGTCTGACGGCTCTCGGGGTACAGATACGCAGTATTTT. It specifies CASDGSRGTDTQYF.

The genes are TRBV5-1 and TRBJ2-1; 7 nucleotides agree with TRBD2. The germline gives CDR1 SGHRS, CDR2 YFSETQ. The trim removed 4 bases at V and 2 bases at J, leaving 6 bases unmatched. The CDR3 contains 15 residues. This CDR3 reads CASSIGLGPYNEQFF. The CDR3 coding sequence is TGCGCCAGCAGCATAGGACTAGGTCCCTACAATGAGCAGTTCTTC.

This sequence joins TRBV6-1 and TRBJ2-5; 9 bases align to TRBD1. The germline V gene has CDR1 MNHNS and CDR2 SASEGT. The CDR3 loop spans 17 amino acids. V was pared by 3 bases and J by 2 bases, with 10 bases of the junction left unmatched. CDR3 coding DNA: TGTGCCAGCAGTGATCATGGTAGGACAGGGGCGCAAGAGACCCAGTACTTC. Its translation: CASSDHGRTGAQETQYF.